Reported below is one T cell receptor beta chain. This entry belongs to a study of control samples from healthy donors and cancer patients. Data came from immunoSEQ multiplex PCR; TCRdb stores just in-frame clones and leaves some out. The sample carries over 150,000 clones, 94% recorded once. This CDR3 is 12 amino acids long. The germline V gene has CDR1 MNHEY and CDR2 SVGAGI. The V and J ends lost 7 bases and 1 base, in that order; junction bases with no gene match: 0. The material sequenced was blood. This sequence was found in a woman under 30 in good health. V is TRBV6-5 and J is TRBJ1-1, with TRBD1 identical over 7 bases. CDR3 bases: TGTGCCAGCAACAGGGGGAACACTGAAGCTTTCTTT. Protein product: CASNRGNTEAFF.